The present entry profiles one T cell receptor beta chain with its context. These data come from a study of blood T cell repertoires in COVID-19. Whole-study context: Specimens from acute and convalescent COVID-19 originated in the United States, Italy and Spain. T cells, B-cell-depleted T cells, or PBMCs supplied cDNA or gDNA.

As originally analysed: Using reference gene primer amplification, nucleated cell counts were estimated. This table comes from immunoSEQ multiplex PCR, and its TCRdb copy is limited to in-frame clones, with some not included. The V and J calls and clone size come from that table; D and trimming were worked out from the DNA. The sample has approximately 46,000 clones, about 70% seen once; the top ten hold approximately 60%. The germline V gene has CDR1 LGHNA and CDR2 YNFKEQ. This CDR3 contains 15 residues. V was pared by 1 base and J by 1 base, with 10 bases between. The source of this sequence is a man at least 80 years old with acute or convalescent COVID-19. Sequenced material: peripheral blood. This rearrangement joins TRBV4-2 to TRBJ2-5; D call uncertain. The CDR3 DNA follows: TGTGCCAGCAGCCAAGGGAAACAGATCCAAGAGACCCAGTACTTC. Its protein is CASSQGKQIQETQYF.